This TCR beta chain came from a study of Ad26.COV2.S vaccination and SARS-CoV-2 variants. The repertoire was sequenced with immunoSEQ multiplex PCR; TCRdb's copy has only in-frame clones and lacks some. In the table there are about 260,000 clones, about 83% of which are singletons. Treatment meaning: about 20 received Ad26.COV2.S at low or high dose, single or two shots; several received placebo; per-sample allocation not given. The samples were gathered on day 63 after the first injection of vaccine or placebo. Boston provided a donor who was an adult aged 18-55 years. An Ad26 vector expressing Wuhan-strain SARS-CoV-2 spike constituted the vaccine. This receptor was identified in a person aged 18 to 59 who received the Ad26.COV2.S COVID-19 vaccine or a placebo. The material was peripheral blood, obtained in a trial of Ad26.COV2.S vaccine versus placebo.

The CDR3 region is CASTEPPGLETQYF. DNA of the CDR3: TGTGCCAGCACCGAGCCCCCTGGGCTTGAGACCCAGTACTTC. The chain has TRBV6-5 and TRBJ2-5; D is unclear. Germline V gene lookup returns CDR1 MNHEY and CDR2 SVGAGI. The CDR3 runs to 14 residues. Trimming left V 7 bases short and J 5 bases short, with 17 bases between.